This is a list of T cell receptor beta chains from one sample in a study of OX40 agonist ivuxolimab in advanced cancers. Sequencing used immunoSEQ multiplex PCR; TCRdb keeps in-frame clones, though not all of them. The sample consists of about 80,000 clones, over 90% of them appearing once. Here the sequenced sample was CD4+ or CD8+ T cells sorted from blood, taken in a trial of the OX40 agonist ivuxolimab. Receptors originate from an adult with an advanced solid tumor such as melanoma, head and neck, liver or kidney cancer. The CDR3 runs from the conserved cysteine through the conserved F or W. The D gene is left open where the match is weak. The size entry is marked missing in some rows and otherwise reads once, few, many or a size class.

v_gene	d_gene	abundance	j_gene	len	CDR3aa	CDR3nt
TRBV9	.	.	TRBJ1-6	15	CASSFDQGTNSPLHF	TGTGCCAGCAGCTTCGACCAAGGGACGAATTCACCCCTCCACTTT
TRBV4-3	.	.	TRBJ2-5	15	CASSQDRQLWETQYF	TGCGCCAGCAGCCAAGACAGGCAACTCTGGGAGACCCAGTACTTC
TRBV11-2	TRBD1	.	TRBJ2-5	15	CASSLPFARGKTQYF	TGTGCCAGCAGCTTACCTTTCGCCAGGGGGAAGACCCAGTACTTC
TRBV19	.	.	TRBJ2-5	12	CASRQAGETQYF	TGTGCCAGTAGACAGGCCGGGGAGACCCAGTACTTC
TRBV10-1	.	.	TRBJ1-5	20	CASSESSSVSLGDSNQPQHF	TGCGCCAGCAGTGAGTCGTCCTCTGTCTCGTTGGGGGATAGCAATCAGCCCCAGCATTTT
TRBV13	.	.	TRBJ1-2	14	CASSRFEGHYGYTF	TGTGCCAGCAGCCGCTTTGAGGGGCACTATGGCTACACCTTC
TRBV5-4	TRBD1	.	TRBJ2-7	14	CASSSPGQGGEQYF	TGTGCCAGCAGCTCCCCGGGACAGGGGGGGGAGCAGTACTTC
TRBV2	TRBD2	.	TRBJ2-7	16	CASTQGLAGGGYEQYF	TGTGCCAGCACCCAGGGACTAGCGGGAGGGGGCTACGAGCAGTACTTC
TRBV5-1	TRBD1	.	TRBJ2-5	19	CASSSYGTGLTADQETQYF	TGCGCCAGCAGCTCCTACGGGACAGGGCTGACGGCCGACCAAGAGACCCAGTACTTC
TRBV2	TRBD1	.	TRBJ1-1	12	CASSEGRGRAFF	TGTGCCAGCAGTGAAGGCAGGGGGCGAGCTTTCTTT
TRBV25-1	.	.	TRBJ1-6	15	CASRSSGYGGSPLHF	TGTGCCAGCAGGTCTTCGGGGTACGGAGGGTCACCCCTCCACTTT
TRBV12-5	TRBD1	.	TRBJ2-2	15	CASGLFSGGAGELFF	TGTGCTAGTGGTTTGTTTTCAGGGGGTGCCGGGGAGCTGTTTTTT
TRBV28	TRBD1	.	TRBJ2-1	14	CASSWDRGLREQFF	TGTGCCAGCAGTTGGGACAGGGGGCTGCGTGAGCAGTTCTTC
TRBV11-3	TRBD1	few	TRBJ2-7	15	CASSPGQGESYEQYF	TGTGCCAGCAGCCCCGGACAGGGAGAATCCTACGAGCAGTACTTC
TRBV19	TRBD1	.	TRBJ2-6	17	CASTDRGYSFWANVLTF	TGTGCCAGTACGGACAGGGGGTACTCTTTCTGGGCCAACGTCCTGACTTTC
TRBV4-1	.	.	TRBJ2-1	15	CASSQEWTGRGEQFF	TGCGCCAGCAGCCAAGAATGGACAGGGAGGGGTGAGCAGTTCTTC
TRBV27	TRBD1	.	TRBJ2-7	15	CASSHLGQGAYEQYF	TGTGCCAGCAGTCACCTGGGACAGGGGGCATACGAGCAGTACTTC
TRBV2	TRBD1	once	TRBJ1-1	15	CASRRGPGWYTEAFF	TGTGCCAGCAGAAGGGGGCCAGGTTGGTACACTGAAGCTTTCTTT
TRBV13	.	.	TRBJ2-5	16	CASSYSGHQYQETQYF	TGTGCCAGCAGCTATTCGGGGCACCAGTACCAAGAGACCCAGTACTTC
TRBV5-4	TRBD2	.	TRBJ2-5	16	CASSLDLAGGQETQYF	TGTGCCAGCAGCTTGGATCTAGCGGGAGGGCAAGAGACCCAGTACTTC
TRBV7-6	.	.	TRBJ2-5	11	CASSFSRAQYF	TGTGCCAGCAGCTTCTCGAGGGCCCAGTACTTC
TRBV11-2	.	.	TRBJ1-6	15	CASSSSGLYNSPLHF	TGTGCCAGCAGCTCGTCGGGACTCTATAATTCACCCCTCCACTTT
TRBV18	TRBD1	.	TRBJ2-3	15	CASSPGTGRADTQYF	TGTGCCAGCTCACCCGGGACAGGGAGGGCAGATACGCAGTATTTT
TRBV28	.	once	TRBJ2-6	16	CASRLGTYSGANVLTF	TGTGCCAGCAGGCTCGGTACATACTCTGGGGCCAACGTCCTGACTTTC
TRBV29-1	.	.	TRBJ2-6	13	CSVFSSGANVLTF	TGCAGCGTTTTCAGCTCTGGGGCCAACGTCCTGACTTTC
TRBV5-1	TRBD2	.	TRBJ2-1	16	CASSLTSGSSYNEQFF	TGCGCCAGCAGCCTGACTAGCGGGAGTTCTTACAATGAGCAGTTCTTC
TRBV28	TRBD1	.	TRBJ1-1	14	CASSLQGARTEAFF	TGTGCCAGCAGTCTACAGGGGGCGCGGACTGAAGCTTTCTTT
TRBV29-1	.	.	TRBJ2-3	12	CSVLKDTDTQYF	TGCAGCGTATTAAAGGATACAGATACGCAGTATTTT
TRBV2	.	.	TRBJ2-7	13	CASSRTEAYEQYF	TGTGCCAGCAGTAGGACAGAAGCCTACGAGCAGTACTTC
TRBV19	.	.	TRBJ1-2	12	CASSIGAKSYTF	TGTGCCAGTAGTATCGGGGCCAAGAGCTACACCTTC
TRBV27	TRBD1	.	TRBJ2-7	16	CASSLPPGTGVNEQYF	TGTGCCAGCAGTCTCCCCCCCGGGACAGGGGTGAACGAGCAGTACTTC
TRBV5-1	TRBD2	.	TRBJ2-2	17	CASSFELAGGTTGELFF	TGCGCCAGCAGCTTTGAACTAGCGGGAGGGACCACCGGGGAGCTGTTTTTT
TRBV7-2	TRBD1	.	TRBJ2-7	15	CASSIHPGTGLEQYF	TGTGCCAGCAGCATACACCCCGGGACAGGGCTCGAGCAGTACTTC
TRBV6-4	.	.	TRBJ2-3	14	CASSDSSLRGTQYF	TGTGCCAGCAGTGACTCATCTTTGCGGGGTACGCAGTATTTT
TRBV28	.	.	TRBJ1-1	14	CASSLREGFTEAFF	TGTGCCAGCAGTCTCAGGGAAGGGTTCACTGAAGCTTTCTTT
TRBV7-9	.	few	TRBJ2-2	14	CASSFLTASGELFF	TGTGCCAGCAGCTTCCTGACGGCGTCAGGGGAGCTGTTTTTT
TRBV4-1	TRBD2	.	TRBJ2-7	16	CASSQGLAGGRREQYF	TGCGCCAGCAGCCAGGGGCTAGCGGGAGGGCGGCGCGAGCAGTACTTC
TRBV6-5	.	once	TRBJ1-2	15	CASSYSGISNYGYTF	TGTGCCAGCAGTTACTCGGGCATCTCTAACTATGGCTACACCTTC
TRBV9	.	.	TRBJ1-1	15	CASSVGWGPNTEAFF	TGTGCCAGCAGCGTAGGGTGGGGGCCCAACACTGAAGCTTTCTTT
TRBV18	.	.	TRBJ1-5	12	CASSPGGQPQHF	TGTGCCAGCTCACCGGGGGGTCAGCCCCAGCATTTT
TRBV9	TRBD1	.	TRBJ1-1	14	CASSVQGVDTEAFF	TGTGCCAGCAGCGTTCAGGGGGTGGACACTGAAGCTTTCTTT
TRBV12-5	.	.	TRBJ1-3	16	CASGQGTSGSGNTIYF	TGTGCTAGTGGTCAAGGCACGTCGGGCTCTGGAAACACCATATATTTT
TRBV6-1	TRBD2	.	TRBJ2-3	16	CASSERTSGSTDTQYF	TGTGCCAGCAGTGAGAGGACTAGCGGGAGCACAGATACGCAGTATTTT
TRBV29-1	TRBD2	.	TRBJ2-5	15	CSAGTSGRSRETQYF	TGCAGCGCCGGGACTAGCGGGAGGTCACGAGAGACCCAGTACTTC
TRBV7-3	.	.	TRBJ2-5	14	CASSLDPEDETQYF	TGTGCCAGCAGCTTAGACCCCGAGGACGAGACCCAGTACTTC
TRBV2	.	.	TRBJ2-3	14	CASSVGGWTDTQYF	TGTGCCAGCAGTGTGGGGGGATGGACAGATACGCAGTATTTT
TRBV5-1	.	.	TRBJ2-3	14	CASSGYREPDTQYF	TGCGCCAGCAGCGGCTACAGGGAACCAGATACGCAGTATTTT
TRBV7-2	.	once	TRBJ2-4	15	CASSRELAIENIQYF	TGTGCCAGCAGCCGAGAATTAGCGATTGAAAACATTCAGTACTTC
TRBV5-1	.	.	TRBJ2-7	15	CASSSAIGGAYEQYF	TGCGCCAGCAGCTCGGCCATCGGGGGCGCGTACGAGCAGTACTTC
TRBV19	.	once	TRBJ1-5	15	CASSGGDRFNQPQHF	TGTGCCAGTAGTGGGGGAGACAGGTTCAATCAGCCCCAGCATTTT
TRBV5-1	.	.	TRBJ1-5	13	CASSLTVNQPQHF	TGCGCCAGCAGCTTGACAGTAAATCAGCCCCAGCATTTT
TRBV19	TRBD1	few	TRBJ2-5	15	CASSTPRTGVETQYF	TGTGCCAGTAGTACTCCTCGGACAGGGGTTGAGACCCAGTACTTC
TRBV9	TRBD1	once	TRBJ1-3	16	CASSGRQGEAGNTIYF	TGTGCCAGCAGCGGCCGACAGGGGGAAGCTGGAAACACCATATATTTT
TRBV5-1	.	.	TRBJ2-2	13	CASSVDGSGELFF	TGCGCCAGCAGCGTGGACGGTTCCGGGGAGCTGTTTTTT
TRBV9	TRBD1	.	TRBJ1-3	14	CASSVQGAGNTIYF	TGTGCCAGCAGCGTACAGGGGGCTGGAAACACCATATATTTT
TRBV6-1	.	.	TRBJ2-5	16	CASSEALTTPQETQYF	TGTGCCAGCAGTGAAGCGCTCACTACCCCCCAAGAGACCCAGTACTTC